The clone carrying this T cell receptor beta chain appeared many times. Its specificity is not known. TCRdb re-derived calls from the multiplex PCR reads in MiXCR, one entry per CDR3 protein. Here the sample spans approximately 140,000 distinct CDR3 sequences, approximately 30% being singletons. This CDR3 spans 14 amino acids. Germline assignment: CDR1 SGHAT and CDR2 FQNNGV. After removal of 5 bases from V and 2 bases from J, the junction contained 3 bases not matched to a gene. The record originates from a study of breast tumors, draining lymph nodes, adjacent tissues. Overall study results and limits: Compared with lymph nodes, tumors were less diverse; compared with nontumor tissue, more. Tumor T cell lymph node origin was a supported hypothesis, not proven. The data were judged consistent with most tumor T cells coming from lymph node and expanding in tumor.

Samples came from axillary lymph nodes draining the breast cancer. The chain has TRBV11-2 and TRBJ2-1, with 7 bases aligning to TRBD2. The TCR was taken from a female donor with breast cancer. Some clones in this sample may be carry-over from other donors' samples. The sample comprised axillary lymph node tissue. This CDR3 reads CASSLAGAYNEQFF. The CDR3 DNA sequence: TGTGCCAGCAGCCTCGCGGGGGCCTACAATGAGCAGTTCTTC.